A single sample is the source of the 14 T cell receptor beta chains below, sequenced in a study of blood T cell repertoires in COVID-19. Assay: immunoSEQ multiplex PCR; the TCRdb copy retains only in-frame clones and omits some. The sample lists approximately 60,000 clones; 87% were seen once. Sample: peripheral blood. All receptors derive from a woman older than 75 with COVID-19, enrolled during active disease.

The CDR3 region has the DNA TGTGCCACCTGGACAGCCTCTTGGGTCCAGCATTTT. Protein sequence: CATWTASWVQHF. The V and J genes are TRBV6-5 and TRBJ1-5; maybe TRBD1 (6 bases). The CDR3 has 12 amino acids. CDR1 and CDR2 (germline): MNHEY, SVGAGI. The V end lost 10 bases, the J end lost 12 bases, and 19 bases lay between the germline ends.

V usage is TRBV20-1 and J usage is TRBJ2-7; D is ambiguous. V lost 6 bases and J 2 bases, leaving 11 bases between the germline ends. Germline values: CDR1 DFQATT, CDR2 SNEGSKA (reference sequence). This CDR3 is built from 12 residues. The CDR3 spells CSASPPTYEQYF. The CDR3 DNA is TGCAGTGCCAGTCCACCTACCTACGAGCAGTACTTC.

This rearrangement joins TRBV18 to TRBJ2-1; 16 positions match TRBD2. Germline loops: CDR1 KGHSH, CDR2 LQKENI. There are 15 residues in the CDR3. V was clipped by 3 bases and J by 10 bases; unmatched bases: 3. In nucleotides, the CDR3 is TGTGCCAGCTCACCGGGGACTAGCGGGGGGGCCGAGCAGTTCTTC. Its protein product is CASSPGTSGGAEQFF.

In nucleotides, the CDR3 is TGCGCCAGCAGCTTGGCACTTGGGGGCGTGGCTGAAGCTTTCTTT. Encoded protein: CASSLALGGVAEAFF. V usage is TRBV5-1 and J usage is TRBJ1-1; D is perhaps TRBD1 (6 bases). Looked up from germline, CDR1 is SGHRS and CDR2 is YFSETQ. This CDR3 contains 15 residues. V dropped 0 bases and J dropped 6 bases, with 15 bases sitting between them.

This rearrangement joins TRBV10-3 to TRBJ1-5; 9 bases fit TRBD1. Germline trimming cut 2 bases from V and 0 bases from J; bases unmatched to any gene: 2. Germline V CDR1 and CDR2: ENHRY, SYGVKD. CDR3 length: 16 residues. The DNA for the CDR3 is TGTGCCATCAGTGAGAAGGGACAGGGTAGCAATCAGCCCCAGCATTTT. Amino acids: CAISEKGQGSNQPQHF.

The rearrangement joins TRBV6-2 or TRBV6-3 to TRBJ2-5, with TRBD2 identical over 7 bases. This CDR3 is built from 16 residues. CDR1 is MNHEY, CDR2 SVGEGT, per germline. V trimming: 2 bases; J trimming: 3 bases; junction bases outside the gene matches: 9. The CDR3 is CASSYVLAVKEETQYF. As DNA, the CDR3 is TGTGCCAGCAGTTACGTCCTAGCGGTGAAAGAAGAGACCCAGTACTTC.

The chain links TRBV19 to TRBJ2-1; 9 bases align to TRBD2. Trimming removed 5 bases from V and 0 bases from J; junction bases left unmatched: 5. Per germline, CDR1 LNHDA and CDR2 SQIVND (reference sequence). The CDR3 covers 16 residues. The CDR3 coding sequence is TGTGCCAGTAGTCCCCTAGCGGGGAGCTCCTACAATGAGCAGTTCTTC. Translation: CASSPLAGSSYNEQFF.

V usage is TRBV6-5 and J usage is TRBJ1-5, with 10 bases lining up with TRBD1. The CDR3 has 15 residues. CDR1 is MNHEY and CDR2 is SVGAGI in the germline V gene. V lost 6 bases and J lost 4; bases outside the gene matches: 6. The CDR3 nucleotides are TGTGCCAGCAGCGATGACAGGGGGCCTAATCAGCCCCAGCATTTT. Protein sequence: CASSDDRGPNQPQHF.

This clone was seen just once. This sequence joins TRBV5-6 and TRBJ1-3; a possible D gene is TRBD1 (5 bases). Germline V gene lookup returns CDR1 SGHDT and CDR2 YYEEEE. The CDR3 is 15 amino acids. With 5 bases removed from V and 2 bases from J, the gap between germline ends came to 14 bases. CDR3 sequence (DNA): TGTGCCAGCAGATTAAGGGGAGGAGCTGGAAACACCATATATTTT. Translated: CASRLRGGAGNTIYF.

This rearrangement joins TRBV11-2 to TRBJ1-6; 7 bases are shared with TRBD1. The ends lost 3 bases at V and 10 bases at J; junction bases unmatched: 9. Germline V gene sequence: CDR1 SGHAT, CDR2 FQNNGV. This CDR3 is 15 amino acids long. The CDR3: CASSLRDSSKSPLHF. CDR3 DNA sequence: TGTGCCAGCAGCTTGAGGGACAGCTCAAAGTCACCCCTCCACTTT.

This chain links TRBV7-9 with TRBJ2-2, with D unclear. V lost 5 bases to trimming and J lost 7 bases, with 14 bases between them. The CDR3 contains 14 residues. Germline V lookup: CDR1 SEHNR, CDR2 FQNEAQ (reference sequence). The CDR3 DNA reads as TGTGCCAGCAGCCCGAATCAAGTCGGCGGGGAGCTGTTTTTT. This encodes CASSPNQVGGELFF.

The CDR3 DNA reads as TGCAGCGTTGAAGGTCAGGGGAGAGGCTACACCTTC. Encoded protein: CSVEGQGRGYTF. The rearrangement links TRBV29-1 to TRBJ1-2, with D tentatively TRBD1 (6 bases). Germline values: CDR1 SQVTM, CDR2 ANQGSEA. The CDR3 totals 12 residues. V was clipped by 1 base and J by 8 bases, with 11 bases between them.

The V call is TRBV6-5, the J call TRBJ1-1; 7 positions agree with TRBD1. Germline lookup yields CDR1 MNHEY and CDR2 SVGAGI. After removal of 6 bases from V and 1 base from J, the junction contained 5 bases not matched to a gene. This CDR3 region has 14 residues. This chain's CDR3 is CASRRDSQNTEAFF. Here the CDR3 DNA reads TGTGCCAGCAGGCGGGACAGCCAGAACACTGAAGCTTTCTTT.

This chain connects TRBV3-1 (or the pseudogene TRBV3-2) to TRBJ2-5, with a weak D call TRBD2 (6 bases). The V end was cut by 4 bases, the J end by 2 bases, with 17 bases between. Per germline, CDR1 LGHDT and CDR2 YNNKEL (reference sequence). This CDR3 contains 16 residues. CDR3 loop: CASSLLRGSGQETQYF. The CDR3, as DNA: TGTGCCAGCAGCCTTTTAAGGGGTAGCGGTCAAGAGACCCAGTACTTC.